This entry features one T cell receptor (beta chain) sequence. Assay: immunoSEQ multiplex PCR; the TCRdb copy retains only in-frame clones and omits some. This table holds some 96,000 clones, around four fifths found once. The source of the sample is a study of blood T cell repertoires in COVID-19. Study in general: The origin of the acute and convalescent COVID-19 samples was the United States, Italy and Spain. Sources were T cells, B-cell-depleted T cells, or PBMCs; the material itself was cDNA or gDNA.

The germline CDR1 and CDR2 sequences are SGHTA and FQGTGA. The V segment lost 0 bases and the J segment 6 bases; nucleotides outside the gene matches: 3. The length of the CDR3 is 15 residues. Sequencing was done on a sample of peripheral blood. This TCR was recovered from a woman aged 70-85 years with acute or convalescent COVID-19. The rearrangement links TRBV7-3 to TRBJ2-3; 10 nucleotides line up with TRBD2. The CDR3 region has the DNA TGTGCCAGCAGCTTAACAGCGGGGGGGCTGGATACGCAGTATTTT. Translating gives CASSLTAGGLDTQYF.